This T cell receptor beta chain was identified during a study of identical twins. This CDR3 spans 13 amino acids. Germline V CDR1 and CDR2: SGHTA, FQGNSA. The V end was cut by 1 base, the J end by 7 bases, with 8 bases between. This clonotype was recorded at least ten times. Its antigen is undetermined. TCRdb re-derived calls from the 5' RACE reads in MiXCR, one entry per CDR3 protein. The sample contains a few hundred thousand distinct CDR3 sequences, over 9% of which appear only once. Points from the study as a whole: Invariant MAIT and iNKT cells are populations that could partly confound zero-insertion analyses.

In addition, the sample was reused for a study of yellow fever vaccine responses in identical twins.

The origin of this receptor is a woman between 18 and 30 years old in good health. The sample was CD8+ T cells sorted from blood. The V and J genes are TRBV7-2 and TRBJ2-1; D uncertain. CDR3 nucleotides: TGTGCCAGCAGCTTAGAGTCTATAAATGAGCAGTTCTTC. Translating gives CASSLESINEQFF.